This T cell receptor beta chain was identified in a study of T cells in Graves' hyperthyroidism and ophthalmopathy. Between the trimmed V and J ends, which lost 2 bases and 9 bases, there was a span of 14 bases. Germline CDR1 is SGHTA and CDR2 is FQGNSA. The CDR3 extends over 15 amino acids. Findings and caveats of the study: Among clonotypes expanded in thyroid above 0.001, most were also found in blood.

Across 18 months, stable Graves' hyperthyroidism was marked by no progression to ophthalmopathy. Researchers barred patients who had uncontrolled infection, other autoimmune disease, pregnancy or lactation. A word on this clonotype: The antigen remains undetermined.

TCR beta CDR3 regions were amplified from RNA. A set of HTBI primers served as the primers for a first-round RT-PCR of the TCR CDR3. Each CDR3 protein is one row after TCRdb ran MiXCR on the multiplex PCR reads. The sample carries approximately 320,000 distinct CDR3 sequences, 16% recorded once. The clonotype was recovered from a man in his thirties or forties with Graves' hyperthyroidism. The chain recombines TRBV7-2 with TRBJ1-6; D ambiguous. Material: blood. The CDR3 protein is CASSLPLGSSSPLHF. The CDR3 coding sequence is TGTGCCAGCAGCTTACCTCTGGGCAGTAGTTCACCCCTCCACTTT.